This passage covers 27 T cell receptor beta chains from one sample sequenced in a study of T cells in Graves' hyperthyroidism and ophthalmopathy. Template material for amplifying TCR beta CDR3 regions consisted of RNA transcripts. The TCR CDR3 first-round RT-PCR relied on the HTBI primer set. Each CDR3 protein gets one entry after TCRdb re-called the multiplex PCR reads with MiXCR. The sample records some 500,000 distinct CDR3 sequences, roughly 14% being singletons. The sequencing input was blood. The receptors originated from a young woman with Graves' hyperthyroidism.

This clonotype was counted ten times or more. The chain has TRBV27 and TRBJ2-7; possible D gene TRBD2, 7 bases. Germline V gene sequence: CDR1 MNHEY, CDR2 SMNVEV (reference sequence). This CDR3 has 13 residues. Deletions cut 8 bases from V and 3 bases from J, with 14 bases between. CDR3 bases: TGTGCCAGCGGGAGGGGGGTGAGCTACGAGCAGTACGTC. This translates into CASGRGVSYEQYV.

This clonotype has ten or more counts. The chain employs TRBV12-3 or TRBV12-4 and TRBJ1-1; tentatively, D is TRBD1 (5 bases). The CDR3 spans 15 residues. Trimming took off 1 base at V and 2 bases at J, with 11 bases between the two ends. The CDR3 region has the DNA TGTGCCAGCAGTTTAGGAGGGGCCGGTAACACTGAAGCTTTCTTT. This gives the protein CASSLGGAGNTEAFF.

On this clonotype itself: A much more abundant neighbour one base away suggests this may be a read error. CDR3 loop: CASSLVWQDYYEQFF. In DNA, the CDR3 is TGTGCCAGCAGCTTGGTCTGGCAGGACTACTATGAGCAGTTCTTC. The J gene is TRBJ2-1, the V gene TRBV5-5; tentatively, D is TRBD2 (6 bases). The CDR3 contains 15 residues. Germline V gene lookup returns CDR1 SGHKS and CDR2 YYEKEE (reference sequence). Full variable domain (rest looked up from reference TRBV5-5 and TRBJ2-1): DAGVTQSPTHLIKTRGQQVTLRCSPISGHKSVSWYQQVLGQGPQFIFQYYEKEERGRGNFPDRFSARQFPNYSSELNVNALLLGDSALYLCASSLVWQDYYEQFFGPGTRLTVL.

The chain joins TRBV29-1 to TRBJ1-4; no definite D call. Trimming removed 8 bases from V and 8 bases from J, with 27 bases in between. The V gene's germline CDR1 is SQVTM and CDR2 ANQGSEA. This CDR3 has 16 amino acids. The DNA for the CDR3 is TGCAGCTGCGCCGGGTCCCCCCTTGAGCCCTGGGAAAAACTGTTTTTT. This sequence encodes CSCAGSPLEPWEKLFF.

This clonotype was picked up a small number of times. DNA for the CDR3: TGCAGTGCTAGAGGTCGGTATTATAGCAATCAGCCCCAGCATTTT. Translation: CSARGRYYSNQPQHF. The chain combines TRBV20-1 with TRBJ1-5; D gene ambiguous. Trimming took 1 base from V and 0 from J, leaving 10 bases between them. The germline V gene encodes CDR1 DFQATT and CDR2 SNEGSKA (reference sequence). The CDR3 has 15 residues.

This clonotype was counted ten times or more. The rearrangement joins TRBV27 to TRBJ1-4; D not resolved. Trimming left V 3 bases short and J 7 bases short, with 12 bases between. Germline V gene sequence: CDR1 MNHEY, CDR2 SMNVEV (reference sequence). The CDR3 length is 14 residues. Here the CDR3 reads CASSFLGPLEKLFF. In DNA form, the CDR3 reads TGTGCCAGCAGTTTTTTGGGTCCTCTTGAAAAACTGTTTTTT.

This clonotype was seen more than once but under ten times. The chain links TRBV5-6 to TRBJ2-2; 7 bases are a match to TRBD2. Looked up from germline, CDR1 is SGHDT and CDR2 is YYEEEE. The V segment lost 2 bases and the J segment 7 bases; nucleotides outside the gene matches: 11. The CDR3 totals 16 residues. The CDR3 region is CASSFGGSIYGGELFF. In nucleotides, the CDR3 is TGTGCCAGCAGCTTTGGCGGGAGTATCTATGGCGGGGAGCTGTTTTTT. Complete variable domain (other parts from reference TRBV5-6 and TRBJ2-2): DAGVTQSPTHLIKTRGQQVTLRCSPKSGHDTVSWYQQALGQGPQFIFQYYEEEERQRGNFPDRFSGHQFPNYSSELNVNALLLGDSALYLCASSFGGSIYGGELFFGEGSRLTVL.

DNA of the CDR3: TGTGCCAGCAGCGTAAGGGCTAGCGGGAGGGCTAGCTCCTACAATGAGCAGTTCTTC. Amino acids: CASSVRASGRASSYNEQFF. This sequence joins TRBV9 and TRBJ2-1, with 12 bases that match TRBD2. The CDR3 has 19 residues. V shed 1 base, J shed 0 bases, and the junction held 8 bases outside the gene matches. From germline, CDR1 is SGDLS and CDR2 YYNGEE.

This clonotype was detected many times. This chain connects TRBV12-3 or TRBV12-4 to TRBJ2-2, with 9 nucleotides matching TRBD2. CDR3 length: 18 amino acids. Trimming removed 7 bases from V and 1 base from J; junction bases left unmatched: 13. The CDR3 nucleotides are TGTGCCAGCACCCGGGTGCGTAGCGGGAGTTTGAACACCGGGGAGCTGTTTTTT. Amino acid sequence: CASTRVRSGSLNTGELFF.

This clonotype came up many times. The genes are TRBV7-9 and TRBJ1-2, with D uncertain. CDR1 and CDR2 (germline): SEHNR, FQNEAQ (reference sequence). Trimming took off 5 bases at V and 0 bases at J, with 7 bases between the two ends. There are 13 residues in the CDR3. CDR3 in amino acids: CASSPEANYGYTF. CDR3 nucleotide sequence: TGTGCCAGCAGCCCTGAAGCTAACTATGGCTACACCTTC.

This clonotype was counted ten times or more. The chain recombines TRBV3-1 with TRBJ2-7, with TRBD1 as a possible D gene (6 bases). From germline, CDR1 is LGHDT and CDR2 YNNKEL (reference sequence). V dropped 3 bases and J dropped 5 bases, with 11 bases sitting between them. CDR3 length equals 13 residues. CDR3 sequence (DNA): TGTGCCAGCAGCCACCTACAGGGACACGAGCAGTACTTC. Protein product: CASSHLQGHEQYF.

This clonotype was counted at least ten times. The chain joins TRBV12-3 or TRBV12-4 to TRBJ2-7; 10 nucleotides align to TRBD2. V lost 1 base, J lost 2 bases, and 5 bases stayed unmatched. There are 16 residues in the CDR3. CDR3 DNA sequence: TGTGCCAGCAGTTTAGGGCTAGCGGGGGCCACCTACGAGCAGTACTTC. Its translation: CASSLGLAGATYEQYF.

This clonotype was seen repeatedly, ten times or more. The CDR3 reads CASSLNGRTRGWNEQFF. The CDR3 nucleotides read TGTGCCAGCAGCTTAAATGGGCGGACTAGGGGTTGGAATGAGCAGTTCTTC. The V call is TRBV7-3, the J call TRBJ2-1, with TRBD2 matching over 7 bases. CDR1 and CDR2 (germline): SGHTA, FQGTGA. J was trimmed by 7 bases and V by 1 base; bases with no gene match: 13. This CDR3 contains 17 residues.

This clonotype appeared many times. The V and J genes are TRBV29-1 and TRBJ1-1; 8 bases fit TRBD1. J gave up 0 bases and V 7 bases, and 4 bases lay outside the gene matches. Germline V gene data show CDR1 as SQVTM and CDR2 as ANQGSEA. The CDR3 length is 13 residues. The CDR3 coding sequence is TGCAGCGCTGGGACAGGAATGAACACTGAAGCTTTCTTT. This translates into CSAGTGMNTEAFF.

This clonotype was detected many times. The V gene is TRBV7-6, the J gene TRBJ2-2, with 13 positions matching TRBD2. V was clipped by 5 bases and J by 5 bases; unmatched bases: 11. The CDR3 has 18 amino acids. The germline CDR1 and CDR2 sequences are SGHVS and FNYEAQ. The CDR3 loop reads CASSQSRLAGGRTGELFF. DNA for the CDR3: TGTGCCAGCAGCCAAAGCCGACTAGCGGGAGGTCGGACCGGGGAGCTGTTTTTT.

V usage is TRBV5-1 and J usage is TRBJ2-3; D perhaps matches TRBD2 (6 bases). V gave up 1 base and J gave up 2 bases, with 20 bases separating them. The germline V gene has CDR1 SGHRS and CDR2 YFSETQ. The CDR3 sequence is 18 residues long. The CDR3 coding sequence is TGCGCCAGCAGCTTGCGTCGGTCGGGGACTTCCGCCACAGATACGCAGTATTTT. Encoded protein: CASSLRRSGTSATDTQYF.

There are a few counts of this clonotype. The V call is TRBV9, the J call TRBJ2-5; D not resolved. The germline V gene has CDR1 SGDLS and CDR2 YYNGEE. The CDR3 has 15 amino acids. Trimming stripped 0 bases from V and 0 bases from J, with 9 bases between. DNA for the CDR3: TGTGCCAGCAGCGTAGAAAGCTCTAACCAAGAGACCCAGTACTTC. Residues: CASSVESSNQETQYF.

The J gene is TRBJ2-5, the V gene TRBV5-1; the match to TRBD2 covers 8 bases. Germline V gene sequence: CDR1 SGHRS, CDR2 YFSETQ. The CDR3 is 12 residues long. Trimming took 6 bases from V and 4 from J; bases not matched to a gene: 2. For the CDR3, the DNA is TGCGCCAGCAACCTAGCGGGAGAGACCCAGTACTTC. This sequence encodes CASNLAGETQYF.

Concerning this clonotype itself: This could be a read error, since a much larger clone is one nucleotide away. The chain employs TRBV2 and TRBJ2-3; tentatively, D is TRBD2 (7 bases). V was shortened by 7 bases and J by 4 bases, with 18 bases between the two germline ends. This CDR3 comprises 15 residues. Germline V gene data show CDR1 as SNHLY and CDR2 as FYNNEI. CDR3 coding DNA: TGTGCCAGCACGCCGGGGGCGGGAGCCGCAGATACGCAGTATTTT. Translation gives CASTPGAGAADTQYF.

This clonotype was seen at least ten times. The rearrangement joins TRBV29-1 to TRBJ2-6; possibly TRBD1 for D (5 bases). The CDR3 runs to 19 residues. The germline V gene encodes CDR1 SQVTM and CDR2 ANQGSEA. The germline V and J ends were trimmed by 4 bases and 0 bases, with 22 bases remaining between them. In DNA form, the CDR3 reads TGCAGCGTTGCGATGCCAGGGTTTGAATCGAGCTCTGGGGCCAACGTCCTGACTTTC. Translated: CSVAMPGFESSSGANVLTF. Filled out from reference TRBV29-1 and TRBJ2-6, the complete variable domain reads SAVISQKPSRDICQRGTSLTIQCQVDSQVTMMFWYRQQPGQSLTLIATANQGSEATYESGFVIDKFPISRPNLTFSTLTVSNMSPEDSSIYLCSVAMPGFESSSGANVLTFGAGSRLTVL.

This clonotype turned up a few times. As DNA, the CDR3 is TGTGCCAGCAGCCAAGAGGGCAGGGTGCCTGGCTACACCTTC. It yields the protein CASSQEGRVPGYTF. The chain is built from TRBV3-1 and TRBJ1-2; possible D gene TRBD1, 5 bases. V lost 0 bases, J lost 7 bases, and 12 bases lay in between. This CDR3 spans 14 amino acids. The germline V gene has CDR1 LGHDT and CDR2 YNNKEL (reference sequence).

This clonotype was recorded many times. This chain connects TRBV10-2 to TRBJ2-5; a possible D gene is TRBD2 (5 bases). Trimming cost V 6 bases and J 7 bases, with 12 bases left between them. Germline-derived CDR1 and CDR2 are WSHSY and SAAADI. This CDR3 is built from 12 residues. CDR3 sequence reads: CASRPYGGTQYF. The DNA of the CDR3 is TGCGCCAGCAGACCCTACGGAGGGACCCAGTACTTC.

The chain uses TRBV20-1 and TRBJ1-1; D ambiguous. V was shortened by 6 bases and J by 5 bases, with 16 bases between the two germline ends. Germline CDR1 is DFQATT and CDR2 is SNEGSKA (reference sequence). This CDR3 comprises 13 residues. CDR3 in amino acids: CSARTRAKTEAFF. The CDR3 coding sequence is TGCAGTGCCCGAACGAGGGCTAAGACTGAAGCTTTCTTT.

The sample holds many counts of this clonotype. The chain joins TRBV18 to TRBJ1-1, with D uncertain. This CDR3 spans 12 amino acids. V lost 5 bases, J lost 1 base, and 5 bases lay in between. The V gene's germline CDR1 is KGHSH and CDR2 LQKENI. This CDR3 is CASSKANTEAFF. The CDR3 coding sequence is TGTGCCAGCTCAAAAGCGAACACTGAAGCTTTCTTT.

DNA for the CDR3: TGTGCCAGCAGTGAATTACCTTCATCGAACACCGGGGAGCTGTTTTTT. Translated: CASSELPSSNTGELFF. The chain combines TRBV2 with TRBJ2-2; D gene uncertain. The V gene's germline CDR1 is SNHLY and CDR2 FYNNEI. The CDR3 is 16 residues long. Trimming cost V 2 bases and J 0 bases, with 10 bases left between them.

This clonotype was picked up many times. V gene TRBV6-1 combines with J gene TRBJ1-1; no clear D. The CDR3 runs to 17 residues. Trimming removed 3 bases at V and 0 bases at J, with 17 bases between. Germline CDR1 and CDR2: MNHNS and SASEGT. CDR3 protein: CASSESPSRKLNTEAFF. The CDR3 DNA sequence: TGTGCCAGCAGTGAGTCGCCCTCGCGCAAGTTGAACACTGAAGCTTTCTTT.

This clonotype was seen ten or more times. The V call is TRBV29-1, the J call TRBJ1-2; the match to TRBD1 covers 8 bases. CDR3 length: 14 residues. Germline loops: CDR1 SQVTM, CDR2 ANQGSEA. V dropped 4 bases and J dropped 5; count of bases not matched to a gene: 9. The CDR3 nucleotides read TGCAGCGTTGTAGAAGGTACAGGGGGATATGGCTACACCTTC. Its translation is CSVVEGTGGYGYTF.